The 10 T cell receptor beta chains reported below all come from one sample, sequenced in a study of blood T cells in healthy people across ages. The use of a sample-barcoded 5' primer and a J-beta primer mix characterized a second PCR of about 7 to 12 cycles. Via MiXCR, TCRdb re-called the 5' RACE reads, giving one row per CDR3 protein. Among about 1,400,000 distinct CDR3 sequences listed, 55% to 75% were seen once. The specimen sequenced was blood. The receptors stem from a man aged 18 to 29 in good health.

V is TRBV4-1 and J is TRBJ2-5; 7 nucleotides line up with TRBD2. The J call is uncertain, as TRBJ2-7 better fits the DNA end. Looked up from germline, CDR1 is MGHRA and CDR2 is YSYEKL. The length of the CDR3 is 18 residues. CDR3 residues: CASSQGRRGVGGGYEQYF. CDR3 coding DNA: TGCGCCAGCAGCCAAGGTCGCCGTGGGGTGGGGGGGGGCTACGAGCAGTACTTC.

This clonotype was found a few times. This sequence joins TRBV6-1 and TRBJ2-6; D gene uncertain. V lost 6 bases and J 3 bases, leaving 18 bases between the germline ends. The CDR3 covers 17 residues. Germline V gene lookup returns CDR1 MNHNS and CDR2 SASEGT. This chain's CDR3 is CASRTTGGVGGANVLTF. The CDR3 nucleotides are TGTGCCAGCAGAACAACGGGTGGGGTTGGTGGGGCCAACGTCCTGACTTTC.

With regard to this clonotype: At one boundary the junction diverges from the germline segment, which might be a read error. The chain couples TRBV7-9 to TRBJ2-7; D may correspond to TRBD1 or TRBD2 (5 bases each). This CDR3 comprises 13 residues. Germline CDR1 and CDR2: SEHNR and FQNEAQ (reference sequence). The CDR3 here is CASSLGGTHEQYF. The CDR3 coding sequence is TGTGCCAGCAGCTTAGGGGGGACCCACGAACAGTACTTC. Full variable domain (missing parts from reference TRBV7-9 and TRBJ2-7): DTGVSQNPRHKITKRGQNVTFRCDPISEHNRLYWYRQTLGQGPEFLTYFQNEAQLEKSRLLSDRFSAERPKGSFSTLEIQRTEQGDSAMYLCASSLGGTHEQYFGPGTRLTVT.

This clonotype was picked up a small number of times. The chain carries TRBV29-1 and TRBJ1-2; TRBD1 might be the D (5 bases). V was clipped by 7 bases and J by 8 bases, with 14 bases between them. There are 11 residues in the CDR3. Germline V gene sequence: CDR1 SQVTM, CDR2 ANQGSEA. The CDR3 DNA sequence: TGCAGCGCCGGGACGAGTGGAGGCTACACCTTC. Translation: CSAGTSGGYTF.

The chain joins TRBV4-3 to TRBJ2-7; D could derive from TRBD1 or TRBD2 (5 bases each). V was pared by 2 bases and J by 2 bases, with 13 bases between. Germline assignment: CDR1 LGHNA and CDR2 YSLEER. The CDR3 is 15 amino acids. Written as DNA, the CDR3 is TGCGCCAGCAGCCAACGGGGCACCCAGCCCTACGAGCAGTACTTC. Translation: CASSQRGTQPYEQYF.

The CDR3, as DNA: TGTGCCAGCAGGGTAAAACTAGCGGGAGAGACCCAGTACTTC. This gives the protein CASRVKLAGETQYF. The chain couples TRBV2 to TRBJ2-5; TRBD2 matches at 9 bases. Germline V gene data show CDR1 as SNHLY and CDR2 as FYNNEI. This CDR3 region has 14 residues. J gave up 4 bases and V 6 bases, and 6 bases lay outside the gene matches. The variable domain in full, with the rest retrieved from reference TRBV2 and TRBJ2-5, is EPEVTQTPSHQVTQMGQEVILRCVPISNHLYFYWYRQILGQKVEFLVSFYNNEISEKSEIFDDQFSVERPDGSNFTLKIRSTKLEDSAMYFCASRVKLAGETQYFGPGTRLLVL.

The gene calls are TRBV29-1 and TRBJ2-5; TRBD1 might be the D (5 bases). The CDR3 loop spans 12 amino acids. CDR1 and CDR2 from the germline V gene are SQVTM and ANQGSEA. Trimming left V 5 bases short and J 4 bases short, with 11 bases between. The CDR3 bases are TGCAGCGTTCGGACCAGGGCAGAGACCCAGTACTTC. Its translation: CSVRTRAETQYF.

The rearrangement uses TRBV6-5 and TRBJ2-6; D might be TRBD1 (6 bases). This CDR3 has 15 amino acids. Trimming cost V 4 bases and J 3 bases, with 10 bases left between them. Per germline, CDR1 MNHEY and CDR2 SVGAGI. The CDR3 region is CASSSDRYGANVLTF. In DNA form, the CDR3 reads TGTGCCAGCAGTTCGGACAGATATGGGGCCAACGTCCTGACTTTC.

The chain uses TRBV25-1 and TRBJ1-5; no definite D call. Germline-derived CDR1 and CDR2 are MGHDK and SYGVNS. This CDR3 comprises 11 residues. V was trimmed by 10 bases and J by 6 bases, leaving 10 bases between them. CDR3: CAKVRSQPQHF. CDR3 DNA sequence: TGTGCCAAGGTCAGGAGTCAGCCCCAGCATTTT.

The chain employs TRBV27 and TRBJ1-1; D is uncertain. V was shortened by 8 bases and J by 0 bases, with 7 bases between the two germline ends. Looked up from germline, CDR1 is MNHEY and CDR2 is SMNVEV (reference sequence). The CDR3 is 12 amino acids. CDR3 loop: CASGFMNTEAFF. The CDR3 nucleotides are TGTGCCAGCGGGTTCATGAACACTGAAGCTTTCTTT.